Below, one T cell receptor beta chain is given with its context. What this receptor recognizes is not known. No base-level quality is on record; no much larger clone is a single base apart. This entry belongs to a study of technical replicates of blood from a few donors (dated by TCRdb to about 2017). The library was generated by the immunoSEQ multiplex PCR assay. As stored in TCRdb, this immuneACCESS dataset retains in-frame rearrangements with V and J assigned. A fraction of the clones does not appear; measured against another copy, unresolved V genes explain less than half of the discrepancy, and the remainder lacks a known reason. This sample comprises roughly 81,000 clones, 86% of them detected only once. Roughly 4.9% of the sample is in the top ten clones. In the germline V gene, CDR1 corresponds to SGHVS and CDR2 to FQNEAQ. V is pruned by 3 bases and J by 2 bases, leaving 0 bases of the junction without a gene match. There are 15 amino acids in the CDR3, from cysteine to phenylalanine inclusive. The entry retains the CDR3 DNA only, 45 bases that are in frame from base 1.

This sequence uses TRBV7-8 and TRBJ2-1, with TRBD2 matching 11 junction bases. Material: PBMCs. The origin of this receptor is a human donor in good health. Some clones in this sample may be carry-over from other donors' samples. The nucleotide sequence is TGTGCCAGCAGCTTGACTAGCGGGACCTACAATGAGCAGTTCTTC. It codes for CASSLTSGTYNEQFF.